These T cell receptor beta chains were read from a single sample in a study of long-term antiretroviral therapy in people with HIV. Data came from immunoSEQ multiplex PCR; TCRdb stores just in-frame clones and leaves some out. The sample consists of 20,000 to 30,000 clones, around four fifths of them appearing once. Sequencing was performed on unsorted PBMCs, taken roughly 4.5 years after starting antiretroviral therapy. The receptors stem from a man younger than 40 with HIV. The CDR3 runs from the conserved cysteine through the conserved F or W. The order of the fields is J gene, D gene, V gene, clone size, CDR3 DNA, CDR3 protein. The D gene is left open where the match is weak. The listing skips clone size in some rows; elsewhere it reads once, few, many or a size class.

TRBJ2-5 | . | TRBV7-9 | once | TGTGCCAGCAGCCCACCGGAGTCAGGAAAAGAGACCCAGTACTTC | CASSPPESGKETQYF
TRBJ1-4 | . | TRBV28 | . | TGTGCCAGCTTGGACTTCCGAAATGAAAAACTGTTTTTT | CASLDFRNEKLFF
TRBJ2-1 | TRBD2 | TRBV6-5 | . | TGTGCCAGCAGTTACTTGGCGGGAGCGGATGAGCAGTTCTTC | CASSYLAGADEQFF
TRBJ2-4 | TRBD1 | TRBV7-6 | few | TGTGCCAGCAGCCCGACAGGGGGCAGTCAAAACATTCAGTACTTC | CASSPTGGSQNIQYF
TRBJ2-7 | . | TRBV4-1 | once | TGCGCCAGCAGCGGCTTGGGAAGACGTTGGATGTCCTACGAGCAGTACTTC | CASSGLGRRWMSYEQYF
TRBJ2-7 | . | TRBV7-2 | . | TGTGCCAGCAGCTTAGGGAGGGGGGGCTCCTACGAGCAGTACTTC | CASSLGRGGSYEQYF
TRBJ1-4 | TRBD1 | TRBV11-2 | . | TGTGCCAGCAGCGGAACCCGGAGGACAGGGGGAAGGGGACTGTTTTTT | CASSGTRRTGGRGLFF
TRBJ2-7 | TRBD2 | TRBV6-5 | . | TGTGCCAGCAGCCCGACTAGCGGGGGGCCGCATGAGCAGTACTTC | CASSPTSGGPHEQYF
TRBJ1-4 | . | TRBV27 | . | TGTGCCAGCAGTTTTAAACAAGCCGACGGAAGAGGGCGGGAAAAACTGTTTTTT | CASSFKQADGRGREKLFF
TRBJ1-1 | . | TRBV2 | . | TGTGCCAGCAGTGTTCGGGTGGGGGACACTGAAGCTTTCTTT | CASSVRVGDTEAFF
TRBJ2-7 | TRBD1 | TRBV28 | . | TGTGCCAGCAACCCCTCCGGGACAGGGTTAGACGAGCAGTACTTC | CASNPSGTGLDEQYF
TRBJ2-7 | . | TRBV5-5 | . | TGTGCCAGCAGCCGACAGGCGTCCCAGGGGTACGAGCAGTACTTC | CASSRQASQGYEQYF
TRBJ1-2 | TRBD1 | TRBV5-6 | once | TGTGCCAGCAGCTCGACAGGGGGGTATGGCTACACCTTC | CASSSTGGYGYTF
TRBJ1-5 | . | TRBV2 | few | TGTGCCAGCAAAACGGATAGCAATCAGCCCCAGCATTTT | CASKTDSNQPQHF
TRBJ2-3 | TRBD2 | TRBV5-1 | once | TGCGCCAGCAGCTTGGAACTAGCGGGCACAGATACGCAGTATTTT | CASSLELAGTDTQYF
TRBJ2-1 | . | TRBV7-3 | . | TGTGCCAGCAGCTTAACGACCGGGGATGAGCAGTTCTTC | CASSLTTGDEQFF
TRBJ2-4 | . | TRBV7-2 | . | TGTGCCAGCAGCGTAGACACAGGGAAAGGAAACATTCAGTACTTC | CASSVDTGKGNIQYF
TRBJ2-7 | . | TRBV27 | . | TGTGCCAGCAGTTTGAAGGGGCCCTCTCGGGAGCAGTACTTC | CASSLKGPSREQYF
TRBJ1-1 | . | TRBV2 | once | TGTGCCAGCAGTGAAATATTGGGGCCCTCGAACACTGAAGCTTTCTTT | CASSEILGPSNTEAFF
TRBJ2-5 | . | TRBV5-1 | . | TGCGCCAGCAGCTTTGGAGGGTCTCAAGAGACCCAGTACTTC | CASSFGGSQETQYF
TRBJ2-3 | . | TRBV23-1 | . | TGCGCCAGCAGTCAATATCAAAGGGCAGATACGCAGTATTTT | CASSQYQRADTQYF
TRBJ1-4 | . | TRBV30 | . | TGTGCCTGGAGTGTAAAGCGAACAGTAACAACTAATGAAAAACTGTTTTTT | CAWSVKRTVTTNEKLFF
TRBJ1-5 | TRBD1 | TRBV4-2 | once | TGTGCCAGCAGCCAAGCAGGGGGCGAAATGATAAGCAATCAGCCCCAGCATTTT | CASSQAGGEMISNQPQHF
TRBJ1-2 | TRBD1 | TRBV6-6 | . | TGTGCCAGCAGTTACCGGGACAGAGTTAACTATGGCTACACCTTC | CASSYRDRVNYGYTF
TRBJ2-7 | . | TRBV12-5 | few | TGTGCTAGTGGTTTCGGGCAAGGGTACGAGCAGTACTTC | CASGFGQGYEQYF
TRBJ2-7 | . | TRBV4-1 | . | TGCGCCAGCAGCCAAGAAGGGAGTTACTACGAGCAGTACTTC | CASSQEGSYYEQYF
TRBJ2-1 | . | TRBV27 | . | TGTGCCAGCAATCGGGATTCTACGGGAGCACGGTTCTTC | CASNRDSTGARFF
TRBJ1-4 | . | TRBV4-1 | . | TGCGCCAGCAGCCTTAGAGGGGGGCCAGGTGAAAAACTGTTTTTT | CASSLRGGPGEKLFF
TRBJ2-2 | . | TRBV2 | . | TGTGCCAGCAGTGAAATGGGTTTTGCCCGGGAGCTGTTTTTT | CASSEMGFARELFF
TRBJ1-1 | . | TRBV19 | . | TGTGCCAGTAGTATTATAGGGGACTTATCCCGGAACACTGAAGCTTTCTTT | CASSIIGDLSRNTEAFF
TRBJ2-5 | . | TRBV6-5 | once | TGTGCCAGCAGTTACTCACCCCGGGGTGGGACCCAGTACTTC | CASSYSPRGGTQYF
TRBJ2-4 | . | TRBV9 | . | TGTGCCAGCAGCGTAGCAGGGGCCGCAAACATTCAGTACTTC | CASSVAGAANIQYF
TRBJ2-1 | . | TRBV6-1 | . | TGTGCCAGCAGTGGTAATTACAGGGGAGGGGGCCATGAGCAGTTCTTC | CASSGNYRGGGHEQFF